The TCR beta chain under discussion was sequenced for a study of T cells in Graves' hyperthyroidism and ophthalmopathy. This clonotype appeared many times. Amplification of TCR beta CDR3 regions used RNA as the template. An initial round of RT-PCR targeting the TCR CDR3 relied on the HTBI primer set. TCRdb reanalysed the multiplex PCR reads using MiXCR and keeps one entry per CDR3 protein. The sample consists of about 420,000 distinct CDR3 sequences, less than 20% of them appearing once. Absent ophthalmopathy progression within 18 months defined stable Graves' hyperthyroidism. The germline gives CDR1 SGHRS, CDR2 YFSETQ. The V and J ends lost 4 bases and 8 bases respectively, with 9 bases between them. The CDR3 loop spans 12 amino acids.

Sequencing was done on a sample of blood. This TCR derives from a woman between 18 and 30 years old with Graves' hyperthyroidism. The V and J genes are TRBV5-1 and TRBJ1-4, with D possibly TRBD1 on 5 matching bases. The CDR3, as DNA: TGCGCCAGCAGCGCGAACAGGGAAAAACTGTTTTTT. Protein product: CASSANREKLFF.